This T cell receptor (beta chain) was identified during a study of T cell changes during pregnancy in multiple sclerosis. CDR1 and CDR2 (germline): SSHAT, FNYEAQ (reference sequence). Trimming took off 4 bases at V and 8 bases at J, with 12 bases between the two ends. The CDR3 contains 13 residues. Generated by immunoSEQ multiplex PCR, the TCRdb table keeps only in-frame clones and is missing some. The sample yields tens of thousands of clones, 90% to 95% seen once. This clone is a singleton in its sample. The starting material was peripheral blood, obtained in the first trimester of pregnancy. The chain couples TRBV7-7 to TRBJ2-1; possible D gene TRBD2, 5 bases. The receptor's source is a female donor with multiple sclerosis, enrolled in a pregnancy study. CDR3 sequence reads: CASSYAVGDEQFF. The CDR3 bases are TGTGCCAGCAGCTACGCAGTGGGAGATGAGCAGTTCTTC.